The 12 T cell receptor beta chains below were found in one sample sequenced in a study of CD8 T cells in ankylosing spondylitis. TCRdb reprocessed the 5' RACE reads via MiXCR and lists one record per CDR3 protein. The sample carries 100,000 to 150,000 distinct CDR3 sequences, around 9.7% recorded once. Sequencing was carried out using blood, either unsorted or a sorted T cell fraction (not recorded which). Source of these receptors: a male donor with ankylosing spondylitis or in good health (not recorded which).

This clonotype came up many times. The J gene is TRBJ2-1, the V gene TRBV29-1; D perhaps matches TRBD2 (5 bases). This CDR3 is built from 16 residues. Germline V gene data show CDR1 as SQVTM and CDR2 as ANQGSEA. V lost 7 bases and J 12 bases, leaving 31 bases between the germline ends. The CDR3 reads CSATDRERIYKIAQFF. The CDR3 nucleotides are TGCAGCGCCACGGACCGAGAGCGGATCTACAAAATTGCGCAGTTCTTC.

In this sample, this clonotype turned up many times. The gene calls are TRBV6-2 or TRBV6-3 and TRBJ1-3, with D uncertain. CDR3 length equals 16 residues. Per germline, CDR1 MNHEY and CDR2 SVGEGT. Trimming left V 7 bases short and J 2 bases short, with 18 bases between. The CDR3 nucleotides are TGTGCCAGCAATGACGACCGGATCCTCACTGGAAACACCATATATTTT. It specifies CASNDDRILTGNTIYF.

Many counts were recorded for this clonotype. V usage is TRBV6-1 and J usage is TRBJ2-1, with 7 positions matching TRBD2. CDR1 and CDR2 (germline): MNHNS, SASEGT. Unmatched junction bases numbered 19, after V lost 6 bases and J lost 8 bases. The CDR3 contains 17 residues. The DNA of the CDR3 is TGTGCCAGCAGCCCATGGGGCGGGGGAGGTAAGAGCCATGAGCAGTTCTTC. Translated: CASSPWGGGGKSHEQFF.

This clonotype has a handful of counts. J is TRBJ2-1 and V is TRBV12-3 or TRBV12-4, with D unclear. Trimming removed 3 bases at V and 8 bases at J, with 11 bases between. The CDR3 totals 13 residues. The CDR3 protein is CASSLRVRDEQFF. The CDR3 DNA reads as TGTGCCAGCAGTTTGCGAGTCCGGGATGAGCAGTTCTTC.

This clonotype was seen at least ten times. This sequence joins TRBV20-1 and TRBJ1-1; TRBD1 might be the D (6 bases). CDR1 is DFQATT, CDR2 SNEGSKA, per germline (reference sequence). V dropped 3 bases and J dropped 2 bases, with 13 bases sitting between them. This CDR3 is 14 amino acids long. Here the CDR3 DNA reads TGCAGTGCTAGCAAGGGGGGTGGTAACACTGAAGCTTTCTTT. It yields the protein CSASKGGGNTEAFF.

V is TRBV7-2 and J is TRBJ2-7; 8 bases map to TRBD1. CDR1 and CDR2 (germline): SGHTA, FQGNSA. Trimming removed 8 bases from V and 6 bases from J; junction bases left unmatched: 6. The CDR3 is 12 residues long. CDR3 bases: TGTGCCAGCGGACAGGGTTTCTTCGAGCAGTACTTC. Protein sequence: CASGQGFFEQYF. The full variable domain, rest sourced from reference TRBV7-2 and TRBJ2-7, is GAGVSQSPSNKVTEKGKDVELRCDPISGHTALYWYRQSLGQGLEFLIYFQGNSAPDKSGLPSDRFSAERTGGSVSTLTIQRTQQEDSAVYLCASGQGFFEQYFGPGTRLTVT.

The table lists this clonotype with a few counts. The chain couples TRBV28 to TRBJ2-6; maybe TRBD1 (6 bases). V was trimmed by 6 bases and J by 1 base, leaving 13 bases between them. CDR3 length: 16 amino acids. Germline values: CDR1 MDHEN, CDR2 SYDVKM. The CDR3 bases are TGTGCCAGCAGAAAAGAAACAGGGTCTGGGGCCAACGTCCTGACTTTC. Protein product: CASRKETGSGANVLTF.

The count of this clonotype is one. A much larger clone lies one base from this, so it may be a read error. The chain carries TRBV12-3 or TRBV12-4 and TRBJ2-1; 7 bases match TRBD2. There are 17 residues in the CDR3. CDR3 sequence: CASKIASKRESVNDQFF. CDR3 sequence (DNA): TGTGCCAGCAAAATTGCCAGTAAGCGGGAATCGGTCAATGACCAGTTCTTC.

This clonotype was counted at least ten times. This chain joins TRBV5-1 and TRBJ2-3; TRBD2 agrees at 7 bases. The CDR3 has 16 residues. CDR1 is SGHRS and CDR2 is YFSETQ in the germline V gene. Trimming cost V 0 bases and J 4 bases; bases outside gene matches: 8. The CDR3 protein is CASSLEGRGSADTQYF. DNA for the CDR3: TGCGCCAGCAGCTTGGAGGGGCGCGGGAGCGCAGATACGCAGTATTTT. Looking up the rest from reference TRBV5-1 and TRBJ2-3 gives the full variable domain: KAGVTQTPRYLIKTRGQQVTLSCSPISGHRSVSWYQQTPGQGLQFLFEYFSETQRNKGNFPGRFSGRQFSNSRSEMNVSTLELGDSALYLCASSLEGRGSADTQYFGPGTRLTVL.

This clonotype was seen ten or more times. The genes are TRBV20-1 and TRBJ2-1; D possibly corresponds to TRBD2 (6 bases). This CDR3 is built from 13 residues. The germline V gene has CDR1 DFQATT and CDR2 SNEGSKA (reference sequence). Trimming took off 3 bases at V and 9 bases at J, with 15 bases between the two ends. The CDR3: CSARVGTRGEQFF. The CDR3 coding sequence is TGCAGTGCTAGGGTCGGGACTCGGGGTGAGCAGTTCTTC.

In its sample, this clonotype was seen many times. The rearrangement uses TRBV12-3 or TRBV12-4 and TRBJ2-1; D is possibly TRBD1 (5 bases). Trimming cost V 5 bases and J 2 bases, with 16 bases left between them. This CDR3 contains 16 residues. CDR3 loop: CASSGRVTDPYNEQFF. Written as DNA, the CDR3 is TGTGCCAGCAGTGGCAGGGTAACAGACCCCTACAATGAGCAGTTCTTC.

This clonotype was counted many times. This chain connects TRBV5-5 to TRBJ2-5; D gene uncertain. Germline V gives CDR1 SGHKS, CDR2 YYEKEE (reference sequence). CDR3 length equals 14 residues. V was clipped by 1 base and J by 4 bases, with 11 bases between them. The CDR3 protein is CASSLNQERETQYF. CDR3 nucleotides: TGTGCCAGCAGCTTGAACCAGGAAAGAGAGACCCAGTACTTC.